The present entry profiles one T cell receptor (beta chain) with its context. It lacks a known antigen. No qualities accompany the bases; no much larger clone lies one base away. From its cysteine to its phenylalanine, the CDR3 spans 13 amino acids. The sequence is cut down to CDR3 DNA, 39 bases in frame from base 1. Compared with germline, V lacks 6 bases and J lacks 6 bases; bases without a gene match: 5. The data are from a study of blood T cell repertoires in COVID-19 (dated by TCRdb to 2018 to 2020). Regarding the study in general: Samples covering the acute and convalescent phases of COVID-19 were provided by collaborators in the United States, Italy and Spain. The repertoires were released in a freely available public database intended as a resource for research on the immune response to SARS-CoV-2. Where available, HLA class I and class II types were taken from metadata supplied by the sample provider and were not determined by assay-based typing. Deeply sampled blood TCRbeta repertoires from subjects exposed to, actively infected with, or recovered from COVID-19 were included in the dataset. Samples came from the ongoing ImmuneRACE study (first 160 participants) plus 1,254 subjects from 6 global collaborators. The material from the prospective study consisted of cDNA or gDNA derived from T cells, B-cell-depleted T cells, or PBMCs. Nearly every sample came with metadata listing a de-identified subject ID, COVID-19 status, age in years and sex.

The paper as a whole reports these results and caveats: Clinical and demographic metadata were provided uncurated, with the amount varying by source and participant.

Whole blood was collected in K2EDTA tubes by collaborating institutions according to the institutions' own protocols. Collaborator samples were shipped for TCRbeta analysis as frozen whole blood, isolated PBMCs, or DNA extracted from either sample type. TCRbeta CDR3 regions were amplified from genomic DNA by means of the immunoSEQ Assay, a bias-controlled multiplex PCR. As for the authors' bioinformatics: Within the assay, amplification of reference gene primers was used to estimate how many nucleated cells each sample contained. To quantify the absolute abundance of each unique TCRbeta CDR3 rearrangement, sequence reads were collapsed and filtered. For each sample, productive Simpson clonality was calculated as the square root of Simpson's diversity index over productive rearrangements. TCRdb took over this immuneACCESS table, retaining in-frame rearrangements with V and J assigned. Such tables are incomplete; in checked studies, under half of the missing clones stem from an unresolved V gene, and the remainder is unexplained. D and trimming come from the DNA, and the V and J calls and clone size come from that table. Present in this sample are hundreds of thousands of clones, roughly 89% of which were seen just once. Around 4.4% of the sample comes from the top ten.

The receptor was derived from a woman in her twenties or thirties with acute or convalescent COVID-19. The V and J genes are TRBV12-3 or TRBV12-4 and TRBJ2-7, and TRBD1 matches 10 of the central bases. The sequenced material came from peripheral blood. The sequence in DNA is TGTGCCAGCAGCAAGGGACAGGGGTTCGAGCAGTACTTC. This encodes CASSKGQGFEQYF.